This T cell receptor (beta chain) was profiled in a study of shared clonotypes between healthy human individuals. The wider study: Each donor contributed plates that comprised three CD4 naive, three CD4 memory, two CD8 naive and one CD8 memory. Study-wide results and caveats: The rarefaction results pointed to incomplete sorted-subset sequencing despite large depth. Only a few donors were included, so the genetic and exposure-history diversity represented was limited.

This table comes from immunoSEQ multiplex PCR, and its TCRdb copy is limited to in-frame clones, with some not included. The sample has around 1,000,000 clones; roughly 77% are singletons. Comments on this clone: No antigen is known for it.

Looked up from germline, CDR1 is LNHDA and CDR2 is SQIVND (reference sequence). Trimming pared 4 bases from V and 1 base from J, leaving 8 bases between. CDR3 length: 14 amino acids. The material sequenced was memory CD4+ T cells from PBMCs. Subset of the sample: CD45RA-negative fraction. This chain uses TRBV19 with TRBJ1-5; the D gene is possibly TRBD1 (5 bases). The sequence was collected from a man in his late teens or twenties in good health. Some clones in this sample may be carry-over from other donors' samples. The CDR3 region has the DNA TGTGCCAGTAGTAGTCGGACAAGCAATCAGCCCCAGCATTTT. Translating gives CASSSRTSNQPQHF.